One and the same sample provided the 24 T cell receptor beta chains below, sequenced in a study of T cell clonality in common variable immunodeficiency. Study-wide results and caveats: Common variable immunodeficiency TCR beta sequences reportedly had fewer deletions and N-nucleotide insertions.

These receptors lack a known antigen. The assay was immunoSEQ multiplex PCR, and TCRdb's table has in-frame clones only and misses some. The profile covers almost 20,000 clones, none occurring a single time. The sample taken for sequencing was peripheral blood mononuclear cells. The receptors were sampled from a human donor with common variable immunodeficiency.

On this clone: The read ends 3 residues early relative to the CDR3; the germline J gene fills the gap. The chain joins TRBV19 to TRBJ2-7; a possible D gene is TRBD1 (5 bases). The CDR3 spans 15 residues. Trimming cost V 3 bases and J 0 bases, with 12 bases left between them. CDR1 and CDR2 from the germline V gene are LNHDA and SQIVND (reference sequence). CDR3 amino acids: CASSIVDRNSYEQYF. CDR3 DNA (partial): TGTGCCAGTAGTATCGTCGACAGAAACTCCTACGAG.

Note on this clone: The DNA ends 3 residues before the CDR3 does, and the rest of the CDR3 is filled in from the germline J gene. This rearrangement joins TRBV7-7 to TRBJ1-1, with unresolved D. V lost 3 bases and J lost 1, with 9 bases in between. CDR3 length: 14 amino acids. The V gene's germline CDR1 is SSHAT and CDR2 FNYEAQ (reference sequence). Here the CDR3 reads CASSLSRQNTEAFF. Partial CDR3 DNA: TGTGCCAGCAGCTTGTCAAGACAGAACACTGAA.

This clone came up a few times. The read terminates 3 residues ahead of where the CDR3 ends, so the germline J gene completes it. The chain carries TRBV7-9 and TRBJ1-5; D is unclear. The CDR3 spans 12 residues. Germline V lookup: CDR1 SEHNR, CDR2 FQNEAQ (reference sequence). Trimming left V 6 bases short and J 0 bases short, with 3 bases between. The part of the CDR3 DNA that was read is TGTGCCAGCAGTTATAGCAATCAGCCC. This encodes CASSYSNQP. The whole CDR3 reads CASSYSNQPQHF.

This clone occurred a few times. Read data end 3 residues before the CDR3 end; the end is taken from the germline J gene. V and J are TRBV18 and TRBJ2-2; D is possibly TRBD2 (5 bases). Germline assignment: CDR1 KGHSH and CDR2 LQKENI. Trimming cost V 4 bases and J 0 bases, with 9 bases left between them. This CDR3 region has 15 residues. The CDR3 spells CASSQRTANTGELFF. The covered CDR3 bases are TGTGCCAGCTCACAACGGACTGCGAACACCGGGGAG.

There are many counts of this clone. The missing CDR3 end, 3 residues past where the read stops, is filled in from the germline J gene. The gene calls are TRBV5-1 and TRBJ1-1; D is unclear. Germline V gene lookup returns CDR1 SGHRS and CDR2 YFSETQ. CDR3 length equals 13 residues. CDR3 loop: CASSLLEGLGAFF. The CDR3 bases that were read are TGCGCCAGCAGCTTGCTTGAAGGACTTGGC.

A note on this clone: The read comes to an end 3 residues before the CDR3 does, leaving the germline J gene to fill in the end. This sequence joins TRBV19 and TRBJ1-2; D remains unclear. The CDR3 has 14 residues. Trimming left V 7 bases short and J 4 bases short, with 16 bases between. The germline V gene encodes CDR1 LNHDA and CDR2 SQIVND (reference sequence). CDR3 loop: CASTQVSVPYGYTF. The CDR3 DNA, read in part, is TGTGCCAGTACCCAAGTGTCGGTGCCCTATGGC.

This clone was observed a handful of times. The CDR3 extends 3 residues past the end of the read, so its final part is completed from the germline J gene. V is TRBV7-7 and J is TRBJ1-2; D uncertain. CDR3 length: 15 residues. V lost 6 bases to trimming and J lost 0 bases, with 14 bases between them. Germline-derived CDR1 and CDR2 are SSHAT and FNYEAQ (reference sequence). The CDR3 is CASRPRGKANYGYTF. CDR3 bases read: TGTGCCAGCAGACCACGGGGAAAAGCTAACTATGGC.

Points on this clone: The missing CDR3 end, 3 residues past where the read stops, is filled in from the germline J gene. The chain carries TRBV30 and TRBJ1-4; D is uncertain. The CDR3 consists of 14 residues. Trimming stripped 1 base from V and 0 bases from J, with 6 bases between. Per the germline V gene, CDR1 is GTSNPN and CDR2 is SVGIG (reference sequence). The CDR3 reads CAWSGTATNEKLFF. The sequenced part of the CDR3 DNA is TGTGCCTGGAGTGGCACAGCAACTAATGAAAAA.

This clone is classed as medium-sized. A junction end diverges from the germline sequence, so it may reflect a read error. The read is 3 residues too short to cover the CDR3 end, so that end is filled in from the germline J gene. The gene calls are TRBV4-2 and TRBJ2-1, with TRBD2 matching over 13 bases. This CDR3 region has 18 residues. The germline V gene has CDR1 LGHNA and CDR2 YNFKEQ. CDR3 loop: CASSQEARTSGSGNEQFF. Partial CDR3 DNA: TGCGCCAGCAGCCAAGAGGCAAGGACTAGCGGGAGTGGGAATGAG.

About this clone itself: The CDR3 end falls 3 residues outside the read, so it is completed with the germline J gene. V usage is TRBV18 and J usage is TRBJ1-6; D is uncertain. V shed 4 bases and J shed 8 bases, with 12 bases lying between them. Germline V gene lookup returns CDR1 KGHSH and CDR2 LQKENI. The length of the CDR3 is 14 residues. The covered CDR3 bases are TGTGCCAGCTCACGGCTCCAAGAGGATTCACCC. Amino acids: CASSRLQEDSP. The full CDR3 protein reads CASSRLQEDSPLHF. Full variable domain (rest looked up from reference TRBV18 and TRBJ1-6): NAGVMQNPRHLVRRRGQEARLRCSPMKGHSHVYWYRQLPEEGLKFMVYLQKENIIDESGMPKERFSAEFPKEGPSILRIQQVVRGDSAAYFCASSRLQEDSPLHFGNGTRLTVT.

In this sample, this clone turned up a few times. The read ends 3 residues shy of where the CDR3 ends; the end is completed using the germline J gene. The V gene is TRBV7-9, the J gene TRBJ1-4; no reliable D call. Trimming stripped 1 base from V and 0 bases from J, with 6 bases between. The CDR3 is 15 residues long. CDR1 and CDR2 from the germline V gene are SEHNR and FQNEAQ (reference sequence). The CDR3 reads CASSLDQSTNEKLFF. CDR3 DNA (partial): TGTGCCAGCAGCTTAGACCAGTCAACTAATGAAAAA.

With regard to this clone: The CDR3 extends 3 residues past the end of the read, so its final part is completed from the germline J gene. This rearrangement joins TRBV20-1 to TRBJ2-5; TRBD1 matches 9 bases. The CDR3 contains 14 residues. The junction had 9 bases not matched to a gene; V was cut back by 5 bases and J by 5 bases. Germline-derived CDR1 and CDR2 are DFQATT and SNEGSKA (reference sequence). The CDR3 is CSAEWDRVGETQYF. The sequenced part of the CDR3 DNA is TGCAGTGCTGAATGGGACAGGGTGGGGGAGACC.

This clone turned up a few times. The part of the CDR3 DNA that was read is TGTGCCAGCTCACCTCCCCTAGCGGGAGGTGAGACC. Translation gives CASSPPLAGGET. The CDR3 reads in full as CASSPPLAGGETQYF. The chain carries TRBV18 and TRBJ2-5; 11 bases fit TRBD2. The CDR3 goes on 3 residues after the read ends, and that part is filled in from the germline J gene. The CDR3 is made up of 15 amino acids. Per germline, CDR1 KGHSH and CDR2 LQKENI. V lost 3 bases to trimming and J lost 5 bases; unmatched junction nucleotides: 5.

On this clone: With the read ending 3 residues before the CDR3 end, the germline J gene is used to fill in that end. The chain has TRBV18 and TRBJ2-7; 11 nucleotides align to TRBD1. The germline gives CDR1 KGHSH, CDR2 LQKENI. Germline trimming cut 6 bases from V and 0 bases from J; bases unmatched to any gene: 10. The CDR3 runs 17 residues. The CDR3: CASSHRTGGGFSYEQYF. The CDR3 DNA, read in part, is TGTGCCAGCTCTCACCGGACAGGGGGCGGCTTCTCCTACGAG.

This clone was seen ten or more times. The CDR3 goes on 3 residues after the read ends, and that part is filled in from the germline J gene. The chain recombines TRBV19 with TRBJ2-7; 7 nucleotides match TRBD2. Germline V CDR1 and CDR2: LNHDA, SQIVND (reference sequence). V shed 4 bases and J 3 bases; nucleotides not matched to a gene: 0. The CDR3 spans 12 residues. CDR3 DNA (partial): TGTGCCAGTAGTAGCGGGGGCTACGAG. Its translation: CASSSGGYE. Given in full, the CDR3 is CASSSGGYEQYF.

With regard to this clone: The CDR3 end lies 3 residues beyond the end of the read and is filled in from the germline J gene. V usage is TRBV23-1 and J usage is TRBJ2-7; TRBD1 matches 7 bases. TRBV23-1 is flagged as an ORF with uncertain function. The CDR3 is 15 amino acids. The junction had 4 bases not matched to a gene; V was cut back by 2 bases and J by 0 bases. CDR3 region: CASSQRDRSSYEQYF. CDR3 DNA, as far as it was read: TGCGCCAGCAGTCAACGGGACAGAAGCTCCTACGAG.

In this sample, this clone turned up a few times. With the read ending 3 residues before the CDR3 end, the germline J gene is used to fill in that end. The chain employs TRBV7-9 and TRBJ2-2, with D possibly being TRBD2 (6 bases). The V end lost 3 bases, the J end lost 2 bases, and 10 bases lay between the germline ends. The CDR3 loop spans 15 amino acids. Germline CDR1 and CDR2: SEHNR and FQNEAQ (reference sequence). The CDR3 loop is CASSFGEANTGELFF. CDR3 DNA (partial): TGTGCCAGCAGCTTCGGGGAGGCAAACACCGGGGAG.

Notes on this clone: The CDR3 end falls 3 residues outside the read, so it is completed with the germline J gene. The rearrangement links TRBV7-9 to TRBJ1-4; D not resolved. CDR1 SEHNR and CDR2 FQNEAQ come from the germline V gene (reference sequence). V lost 5 bases and J lost 7, with 17 bases in between. The CDR3 runs to 15 residues. The CDR3 sequence is CASSNSGSGIEKLFF. The sequenced part of the CDR3 DNA is TGTGCCAGCAGCAACTCAGGCTCAGGAATTGAAAAA.

On this clone: The read terminates 3 residues before the CDR3 end, so the remaining end is supplied by the germline J gene. The genes are TRBV5-1 and TRBJ1-1, with D possibly matching TRBD1 (5 bases). The V and J ends lost 5 bases and 3 bases respectively, with 17 bases between them. CDR1 and CDR2 (germline): SGHRS, YFSETQ. The CDR3 has 15 amino acids. The CDR3 sequence is CASRPDTAGDTEAFF. The part of the CDR3 DNA that was read is TGCGCCAGCAGACCGGACACCGCTGGGGACACTGAA.

On this clone itself: Read data end 3 residues before the CDR3 end; the end is taken from the germline J gene. The rearrangement joins TRBV19 to TRBJ2-7; D is unclear. CDR1 is LNHDA and CDR2 is SQIVND in the germline V gene (reference sequence). The CDR3 is 10 residues long. Trimming stripped 7 bases from V and 5 bases from J, with 6 bases between. The CDR3 region is CASTSNEQYF. CDR3 bases read: TGTGCCAGTACTAGTAACGAG. The full variable domain, its missing parts supplied by reference TRBV19 and TRBJ2-7, is DGGITQSPKYLFRKEGQNVTLSCEQNLNHDAMYWYRQDPGQGLRLIYYSQIVNDFQKGDIAEGYSVSREKKESFPLTVTSAQKNPTAFYLCASTSNEQYFGPGTRLTVT.

A remark on this clone: Sequencing ends 3 residues short of the CDR3 end; the germline J gene provides the rest. The chain carries TRBV30 and TRBJ1-2; tentatively, D is TRBD1 (6 bases). There are 13 residues in the CDR3. Germline V gene data show CDR1 as GTSNPN and CDR2 as SVGIG (reference sequence). This CDR3 reads CAWSSTRGDGYTF. The CDR3 bases that were read are TGTGCCTGGAGTAGTACCAGGGGAGACGGC. Complete variable domain (other parts from reference TRBV30 and TRBJ1-2): SQTIHQWPATLVQPVGSPLSLECTVEGTSNPNLYWYRQAAGRGLQLLFYSVGIGQISSEVPQNLSASRPQDRQFILSSKKLLLSDSGFYLCAWSSTRGDGYTFGSGTRLTVV.

This clone came up a few times. The read falls 3 residues short of the CDR3 end, and the missing part is taken from the germline J gene. The V gene is TRBV18, the J gene TRBJ2-3, with D hard to call. Germline-derived CDR1 and CDR2 are KGHSH and LQKENI. Trimming shortened V by 0 bases and J by 2 bases, and 9 bases separated the two germline ends. The CDR3 has 15 amino acids. The CDR3 bases that were read are TGTGCCAGCTCACCACCCGAACTAACCACAGATACG. It codes for CASSPPELTTDT. In full, the CDR3 is CASSPPELTTDTQYF. The complete variable domain, with remaining parts taken from reference TRBV18 and TRBJ2-3, reads NAGVMQNPRHLVRRRGQEARLRCSPMKGHSHVYWYRQLPEEGLKFMVYLQKENIIDESGMPKERFSAEFPKEGPSILRIQQVVRGDSAAYFCASSPPELTTDTQYFGPGTRLTVL.

A few counts support this clone. From the germline J gene comes the end of the CDR3, since the read stops 3 residues before it. This sequence joins TRBV7-2 and TRBJ1-5; unclear D gene. V was shortened by 4 bases and J by 6 bases, with 13 bases between the two germline ends. This CDR3 comprises 14 residues. Looked up from germline, CDR1 is SGHTA and CDR2 is FQGNSA. CDR3 bases read: TGTGCCAGCAGCTCATCGGGGAGGGTTCAGCCC. Translated: CASSSSGRVQP. The entire CDR3 protein is CASSSSGRVQPQHF.

This clone has only a few counts. The CDR3 end is not reached by the read, which stops 3 residues before it; the germline J gene fills it in. This chain connects TRBV19 to TRBJ2-1; TRBD2 is a possible D gene (6 bases). The CDR3 covers 14 residues. V was shortened by 6 bases and J by 6 bases, with 15 bases between the two germline ends. CDR1 and CDR2 from the germline V gene are LNHDA and SQIVND (reference sequence). CDR3 DNA, as far as it was read: TGTGCCAGTAGCAACCGGGGAGGTCGCAATGAG. It specifies CASSNRGGRNE. The CDR3 reads in full as CASSNRGGRNEQFF.